These 32 T cell receptor beta chains were sequenced from one sample in a study of T-cell memory formation after mild COVID-19. TCRdb re-called the 5' RACE reads with MiXCR, one entry per CDR3 protein. Of approximately 200,000 distinct CDR3 sequences in the sample, about a sixth were seen once. What was sequenced was PBMCs or a T cell subset sorted from them (not recorded which). These receptors were collected from an adult woman who had mild COVID-19 (a few samples of this study predate the infection). Cell type and time point are not known.

This clonotype came up a few times. V and J are TRBV12-3 or TRBV12-4 and TRBJ2-3, with 14 bases lining up with TRBD2. V trimming: 3 bases; J trimming: 0 bases; junction bases outside the gene matches: 11. The CDR3 has 20 amino acids. Written as DNA, the CDR3 is TGTGCCAGCAGTTTCAAGGGACTAGCGGGAGTTCAAGCTAGCACAGATACGCAGTATTTT. This translates into CASSFKGLAGVQASTDTQYF.

V gene TRBV20-1 combines with J gene TRBJ2-7; no clear D. The CDR3 loop spans 14 amino acids. The germline V gene encodes CDR1 DFQATT and CDR2 SNEGSKA (reference sequence). V gave up 3 bases and J gave up 3 bases, with 15 bases separating them. CDR3 amino acids: CSARDPHADYEQYF. CDR3 DNA: TGCAGTGCTAGGGACCCTCACGCTGACTACGAGCAGTACTTC.

The V call is TRBV11-3, the J call TRBJ1-6, with D unclear. Trimming pared 5 bases from V and 10 bases from J, leaving 9 bases between. The CDR3 has 12 amino acids. CDR1 is SGHNT and CDR2 is YENEEA in the germline V gene. CDR3 amino acids: CASSTGGSPLHF. The CDR3, as DNA: TGTGCCAGCAGCACGGGAGGATCACCCCTCCACTTT.

This clonotype turned up a few times. The chain is built from TRBV21-1 and TRBJ2-7; the table's D call of TRBD2 was not tested on the DNA. TRBV21-1 corresponds to a pseudogene. The CDR3 runs 16 residues. The CDR3 reads CASPSLAGGGPYEQYF. For the CDR3, the DNA is TGTGCCAGCCCTTCACTAGCGGGAGGAGGCCCCTACGAGCAGTACTTC.

The rearrangement links TRBV6-1 to TRBJ2-1; 7 positions match TRBD1. CDR3 length: 13 residues. Germline V gives CDR1 MNHNS, CDR2 SASEGT. Germline trimming cut 6 bases from V and 2 bases from J; bases unmatched to any gene: 1. The CDR3 nucleotides are TGTGCCAGCAGGCAGGGGGCCTACAATGAGCAGTTCTTC. Translating it yields CASRQGAYNEQFF.

The chain carries TRBV4-2 and TRBJ2-3; D is perhaps TRBD2 (6 bases). Germline-derived CDR1 and CDR2 are LGHNA and YNFKEQ. This CDR3 contains 17 residues. The ends were cut back, 1 base at V and 0 bases at J, with 14 bases in the middle. The CDR3: CASSQVGGGPSTDTQYF. The CDR3 DNA follows: TGTGCCAGCAGCCAAGTTGGGGGAGGACCAAGCACAGATACGCAGTATTTT.

V usage is TRBV12-3 or TRBV12-4 and J usage is TRBJ2-4; 9 nucleotides match TRBD1. The ends lost 4 bases at V and 0 bases at J; junction bases unmatched: 7. This CDR3 spans 17 amino acids. The CDR3 nucleotides are TGTGCCAGCAGTTCCCGGACAGGGGACCTAGCCAAAAACATTCAGTACTTC. Translation: CASSSRTGDLAKNIQYF.

The V gene is TRBV20-1, the J gene TRBJ1-5, with D possibly TRBD1 on 6 matching bases. This CDR3 is built from 12 residues. Trimming left V 6 bases short and J 7 bases short, with 13 bases between. The germline V gene has CDR1 DFQATT and CDR2 SNEGSKA (reference sequence). The CDR3 here is CSARGAKQPQHF. The CDR3 region has the DNA TGCAGTGCAAGGGGGGCTAAGCAGCCCCAGCATTTT.

This clonotype has a handful of counts. The CDR3 sequence is CASSQDRVQETQYF. The CDR3 DNA reads as TGTGCCAGCTCCCAGGACAGGGTTCAAGAGACCCAGTACTTC. The V gene is TRBV18, the J gene TRBJ2-5; 8 nucleotides line up with TRBD1. There are 14 residues in the CDR3. Germline CDR1 is KGHSH and CDR2 is LQKENI. With V trimmed by 6 bases and J by 2 bases, 5 bases remained unmatched.

The sample holds a few counts of this clonotype. The chain joins TRBV6-1 to TRBJ1-2, with 8 positions matching TRBD1. CDR3 size: 16 residues. With 8 bases clipped from V and 1 base from J, the junction kept 12 bases outside the gene matches. The germline V gene has CDR1 MNHNS and CDR2 SASEGT. CDR3 nucleotide sequence: TGTGCCAGCCGGGCGCGGGGGACAGGACTTAACTATGGCTACACCTTC. Amino acids: CASRARGTGLNYGYTF.

This clonotype was detected only a few times. The genes are TRBV5-1 and TRBJ2-3, with 15 bases matching TRBD2. Trimming cost V 4 bases and J 4 bases; bases outside gene matches: 13. The CDR3 contains 19 residues. The germline CDR1 and CDR2 sequences are SGHRS and YFSETQ. The CDR3 loop is CASSPGTSGGPTSADTQYF. The CDR3 DNA sequence: TGCGCCAGCAGCCCAGGGACTAGCGGGGGGCCTACCTCCGCAGATACGCAGTATTTT.

The J gene is TRBJ2-3, the V gene TRBV9; perhaps D is TRBD1 or TRBD2 (5 bases each). The V end was cut by 0 bases, the J end by 1 base, with 9 bases between. Germline lookup yields CDR1 SGDLS and CDR2 YYNGEE. The CDR3 spans 15 residues. The DNA for the CDR3 is TGTGCCAGCAGCGTAGGGGACCCCCGCACAGATACGCAGTATTTT. Translation gives CASSVGDPRTDTQYF.

The chain employs TRBV12-3 or TRBV12-4 and TRBJ1-1; no clear D gene. V lost 3 bases to trimming and J lost 4 bases, with 9 bases between them. The CDR3 spans 13 residues. CDR3 residues: CASSLPRGTEAFF. The CDR3 DNA reads as TGTGCCAGCAGTTTGCCCCGGGGCACTGAAGCTTTCTTT.

This clonotype was picked up a small number of times. The chain recombines TRBV12-3 or TRBV12-4 with TRBJ1-1; D is undetermined. This CDR3 comprises 14 residues. V lost 3 bases and J lost 0, with 8 bases in between. CDR3: CASSLSNLNTEAFF. The CDR3 bases are TGTGCCAGCAGTTTGTCTAACTTGAACACTGAAGCTTTCTTT.

This clonotype was counted only a few times. The chain uses TRBV9 and TRBJ2-2; no reliable D call. Trimming removed 0 bases from V and 3 bases from J, with 3 bases in between. This CDR3 contains 13 residues. The V gene's germline CDR1 is SGDLS and CDR2 YYNGEE. CDR3 nucleotides: TGTGCCAGCAGCGTAGTCGACACCGGGGAGCTGTTTTTT. Protein: CASSVVDTGELFF. The full variable domain, with the rest looked up from reference TRBV9 and TRBJ2-2, is DSGVTQTPKHLITATGQRVTLRCSPRSGDLSVYWYQQSLDQGLQFLIQYYNGEERAKGNILERFSAQQFPDLHSELNLSSLELGDSALYFCASSVVDTGELFFGEGSRLTVL.

J is TRBJ2-7 and V is TRBV11-2; 8 bases fit TRBD1. CDR1 is SGHAT, CDR2 FQNNGV, per germline. The trim removed 4 bases at V and 2 bases at J, leaving 4 bases unmatched. This CDR3 contains 14 residues. Here the CDR3 DNA reads TGTGCCAGCAGCTCTTCACAGGGGGCCTACGAGCAGTACTTC. Its translation: CASSSSQGAYEQYF.

This sequence joins TRBV4-2 and TRBJ1-2; no clear D. V was shortened by 1 base and J by 6 bases, with 12 bases between the two germline ends. The germline V gene encodes CDR1 LGHNA and CDR2 YNFKEQ. The CDR3 consists of 14 residues. The CDR3 DNA reads as TGTGCCAGCAGCCAAGGGGAATCTGGCCATGGCTACACCTTC. This sequence encodes CASSQGESGHGYTF.

The chain combines TRBV10-3 with TRBJ2-2; D ambiguous. Trimming cost V 5 bases and J 5 bases, with 3 bases left between them. The CDR3 is made up of 11 amino acids. Germline CDR1 and CDR2: ENHRY and SYGVKD. This chain's CDR3 is CAISFTGELFF. In nucleotides, the CDR3 is TGTGCCATCAGTTTTACCGGGGAGCTGTTTTTT.

This clonotype was counted between two and nine times. The gene calls are TRBV20-1 and TRBJ1-3; D remains ambiguous. Germline CDR1 is DFQATT and CDR2 is SNEGSKA (reference sequence). V was shortened by 0 bases and J by 0 bases, with 18 bases between the two germline ends. The CDR3 totals 18 residues. CDR3 region: CSAREPPGVSGSGNTIYF. CDR3 bases: TGCAGTGCTAGAGAGCCCCCTGGGGTATCCGGCTCTGGAAACACCATATATTTT.

This clonotype has more than one count but fewer than ten. The genes are TRBV30 and TRBJ1-1; the D gene is possibly TRBD1 (5 bases). Germline V gene sequence: CDR1 GTSNPN, CDR2 SVGIG (reference sequence). The CDR3 is 14 residues long. The ends were cut back, 4 bases at V and 4 bases at J, with 16 bases in the middle. The CDR3 DNA follows: TGTGCCTGGAATCTGAGGGGCCGGGGCACTGAAGCTTTCTTT. Its protein product is CAWNLRGRGTEAFF. The whole variable domain, filled in from reference TRBV30 and TRBJ1-1, reads SQTIHQWPATLVQPVGSPLSLECTVEGTSNPNLYWYRQAAGRGLQLLFYSVGIGQISSEVPQNLSASRPQDRQFILSSKKLLLSDSGFYLCAWNLRGRGTEAFFGQGTRLTVV.

The chain links TRBV5-1 to TRBJ2-7; D is possibly TRBD1 (5 bases). The CDR3 covers 13 residues. From germline, CDR1 is SGHRS and CDR2 YFSETQ. The ends were cut back, 4 bases at V and 3 bases at J, with 11 bases in the middle. CDR3 sequence reads: CASSRNQGYEQYF. The DNA for the CDR3 is TGCGCCAGCAGCCGTAACCAGGGCTACGAGCAGTACTTC.

For the CDR3, the DNA is TGCGCCAGCTTTTATGGTGGGGCAGATACGCAGTATTTT. Protein product: CASFYGGADTQYF. The chain couples TRBV5-1 to TRBJ2-3; D uncertain. V was pared by 7 bases and J by 4 bases, with 13 bases between. CDR3 length: 13 residues. Germline values: CDR1 SGHRS, CDR2 YFSETQ.

This clonotype was counted a few times. V gene TRBV9 combines with J gene TRBJ2-3, with a possible D match to TRBD2 (6 bases). The ends were cut back, 7 bases at V and 4 bases at J, with 13 bases in the middle. The germline V gene has CDR1 SGDLS and CDR2 YYNGEE. The CDR3 is 13 residues long. The CDR3, as DNA: TGTGCCAGCCAGCGAACGGGGGCAGATACGCAGTATTTT. It is translated as CASQRTGADTQYF.

V usage is TRBV12-3 or TRBV12-4 and J usage is TRBJ2-5; 10 positions match TRBD1. The CDR3 contains 15 residues. J was trimmed by 1 base and V by 3 bases; bases with no gene match: 2. The CDR3: CASSFWDRGQETQYF. The CDR3 nucleotides are TGTGCCAGCAGTTTTTGGGACAGGGGCCAAGAGACCCAGTACTTC.

The table lists this clonotype with a few counts. The chain uses TRBV7-6 and TRBJ2-3; D is uncertain. Germline CDR1 is SGHVS and CDR2 is FNYEAQ. The CDR3 sequence is 13 residues long. The germline V and J ends were trimmed by 1 base and 5 bases, with 7 bases remaining between them. The CDR3 region has the DNA TGTGCCAGCAGCTTAGGTCTAATAGATACGCAGTATTTT. Translating gives CASSLGLIDTQYF.

The sample holds a few counts of this clonotype. The rearrangement joins TRBV20-1 to TRBJ2-5, with 7 bases lining up with TRBD2. The V and J ends lost 3 bases and 4 bases, in that order; junction bases with no gene match: 11. Germline loops: CDR1 DFQATT, CDR2 SNEGSKA (reference sequence). The CDR3 is 15 residues long. The CDR3: CSARWSGGAVETQYF. CDR3 bases: TGCAGTGCTAGGTGGTCGGGGGGAGCAGTAGAGACCCAGTACTTC.

A few counts support this clonotype. This chain links TRBV5-1 with TRBJ2-1, with D perhaps matching TRBD1 (6 bases). Germline values: CDR1 SGHRS, CDR2 YFSETQ. CDR3 size: 15 residues. V was clipped by 4 bases and J by 10 bases, with 21 bases between them. CDR3 DNA sequence: TGCGCCAGCAGCCCCGACTCGAGGGGGTTATGGGAGCAGTTCTTC. Encoded protein: CASSPDSRGLWEQFF.

This clonotype came up a few times. The genes are TRBV24-1 and TRBJ1-1, with no clear D. Germline loops: CDR1 KGHDR, CDR2 SFDVKD. The CDR3 is made up of 13 amino acids. The V end was cut by 2 bases, the J end by 8 bases, with 11 bases between. CDR3 loop: CATSDSEVREAFF. The CDR3 DNA is TGTGCCACCAGTGATTCTGAGGTCAGGGAAGCTTTCTTT.

The chain recombines TRBV5-4 with TRBJ1-1, with TRBD1 as a possible D gene (6 bases). Trimming took off 0 bases at V and 9 bases at J, with 12 bases between the two ends. CDR3 size: 13 residues. Germline V CDR1 and CDR2: SGHNT, YYREEE (reference sequence). The CDR3 sequence: CASSLDRDNKAFF. The CDR3, as DNA: TGTGCCAGCAGCTTGGACAGGGATAATAAAGCTTTCTTT.

In this sample, this clonotype turned up a few times. V is TRBV9 and J is TRBJ2-1; D not resolved. The germline V and J ends were trimmed by 3 bases and 8 bases, with 12 bases remaining between them. From germline, CDR1 is SGDLS and CDR2 YYNGEE. This CDR3 comprises 13 residues. For the CDR3, the DNA is TGTGCCAGCAGCGGTACCCCGGGCGATGAGCAGTTCTTC. This encodes CASSGTPGDEQFF.

This clonotype was observed many times. The chain couples TRBV29-1 to TRBJ2-1, with 8 bases fitting TRBD2. Germline V CDR1 and CDR2: SQVTM, ANQGSEA. Trimming cost V 5 bases and J 4 bases; bases outside gene matches: 4. CDR3 size: 13 residues. In DNA, the CDR3 is TGCAGCGTTCGCGGGACTAGTTACAATGAGCAGTTCTTC. Amino acid sequence: CSVRGTSYNEQFF.

The J gene is TRBJ1-1, the V gene TRBV7-2, with unresolved D. Trimming removed 1 base at V and 1 base at J, with 7 bases between. The CDR3 consists of 14 residues. CDR1 SGHTA and CDR2 FQGNSA come from the germline V gene. CDR3 sequence: CASSLGRGNTEAFF. The CDR3 nucleotides are TGTGCCAGCAGCTTAGGGCGGGGGAACACTGAAGCTTTCTTT.